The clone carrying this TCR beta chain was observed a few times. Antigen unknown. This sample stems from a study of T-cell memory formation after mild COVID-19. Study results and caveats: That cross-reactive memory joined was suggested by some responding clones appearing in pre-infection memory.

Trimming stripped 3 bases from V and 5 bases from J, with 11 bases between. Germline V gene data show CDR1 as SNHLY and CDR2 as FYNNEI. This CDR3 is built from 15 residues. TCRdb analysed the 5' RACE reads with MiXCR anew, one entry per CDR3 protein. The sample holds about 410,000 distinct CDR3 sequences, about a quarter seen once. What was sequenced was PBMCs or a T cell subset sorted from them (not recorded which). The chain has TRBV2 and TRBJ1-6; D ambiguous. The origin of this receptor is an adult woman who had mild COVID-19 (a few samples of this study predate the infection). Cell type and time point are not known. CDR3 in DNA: TGTGCCAGCAGTGAGAGGACGGTCAATAATTCACCCCTCCACTTT. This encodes CASSERTVNNSPLHF.